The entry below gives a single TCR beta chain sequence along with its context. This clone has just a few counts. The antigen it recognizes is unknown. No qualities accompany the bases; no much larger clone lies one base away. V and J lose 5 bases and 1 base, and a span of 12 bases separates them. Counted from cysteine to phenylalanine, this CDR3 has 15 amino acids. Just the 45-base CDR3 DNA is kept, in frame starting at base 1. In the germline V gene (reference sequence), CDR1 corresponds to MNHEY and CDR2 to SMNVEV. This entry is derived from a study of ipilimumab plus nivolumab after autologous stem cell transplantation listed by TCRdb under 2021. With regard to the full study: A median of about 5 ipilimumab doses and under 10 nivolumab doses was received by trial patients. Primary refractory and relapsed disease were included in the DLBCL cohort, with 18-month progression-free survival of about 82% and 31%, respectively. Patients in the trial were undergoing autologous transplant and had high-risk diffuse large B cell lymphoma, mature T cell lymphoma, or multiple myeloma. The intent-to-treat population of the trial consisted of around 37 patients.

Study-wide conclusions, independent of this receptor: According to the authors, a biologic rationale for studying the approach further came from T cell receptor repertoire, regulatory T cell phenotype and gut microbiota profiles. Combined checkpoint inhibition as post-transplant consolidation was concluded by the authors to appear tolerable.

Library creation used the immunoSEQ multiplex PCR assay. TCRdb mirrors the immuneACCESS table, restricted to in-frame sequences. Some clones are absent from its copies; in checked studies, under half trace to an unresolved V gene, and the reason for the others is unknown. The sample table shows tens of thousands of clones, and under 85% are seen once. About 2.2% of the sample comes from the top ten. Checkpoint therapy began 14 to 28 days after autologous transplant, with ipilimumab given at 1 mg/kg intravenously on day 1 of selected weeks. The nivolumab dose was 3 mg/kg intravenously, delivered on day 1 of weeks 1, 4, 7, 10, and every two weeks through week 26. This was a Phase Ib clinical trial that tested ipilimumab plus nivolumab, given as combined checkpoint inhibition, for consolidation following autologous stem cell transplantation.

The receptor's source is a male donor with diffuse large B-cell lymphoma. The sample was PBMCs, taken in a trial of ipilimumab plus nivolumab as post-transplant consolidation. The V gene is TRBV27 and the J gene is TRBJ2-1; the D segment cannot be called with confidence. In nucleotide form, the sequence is TGTGCCAGCAGTCTCGTAGTGGGGTCCTACAATGAGCAGTTCTTC. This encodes CASSLVVGSYNEQFF.